This entry features one TCR beta chain sequence. The sample is drawn from a study of blood T cell repertoires in COVID-19. Clones were sequenced by immunoSEQ multiplex PCR, and TCRdb holds only the in-frame ones, with some missing. Seen here are 95,000 to 150,000 clones, roughly three quarters observed once, and the top ten hold 6.5% to 9.5%. Germline lookup yields CDR1 SGHAT and CDR2 FQDESV (reference sequence). This CDR3 is 14 amino acids long. V lost 1 base to trimming and J lost 1 base, with 4 bases between them. The clonotype comes from a human donor in a cohort sampled during active COVID-19. V is TRBV11-1 and J is TRBJ2-2, with no clear D. Sequences were obtained from peripheral blood. CDR3 coding DNA: TGTGCCAGCAGCTTAGGGCAGAACACCGGGGAGCTGTTTTTT. Translated: CASSLGQNTGELFF.